The 26 T cell receptor beta chains reported below all come from one sample, sequenced in a study of a mutant IDH1 vaccine in newly diagnosed glioma. The time point here: week 47, end of study. Every vaccine dose comprised 300 ug of mutant IDH1 20-mer peptide plus topical imiquimod. This table comes from immunoSEQ multiplex PCR, and its TCRdb copy is limited to in-frame clones, with some not included. The table includes approximately 56,000 clones, approximately 64% detected once. Their target antigens are unknown. The sequences come from peripheral blood mononuclear cells (PBMCs), collected from a glioma patient whose treatment included an IDH1 peptide vaccine. These receptors were taken from a middle-aged man with glioma. Some clones in this sample may be carry-over from other donors' samples.

The chain links TRBV18 to TRBJ2-7; 7 bases match TRBD2. The CDR3 has 15 residues. Germline lookup yields CDR1 KGHSH and CDR2 LQKENI. V lost 3 bases, J lost 7 bases, and 12 bases stayed unmatched. Here the CDR3 reads CASSPPSVLREEQYF. Written as DNA, the CDR3 is TGTGCCAGCTCACCCCCAAGTGTCCTGCGGGAGGAGCAGTACTTC.

The J gene is TRBJ1-1, the V gene TRBV5-1; D might be TRBD1 (5 bases). The CDR3 is 15 residues long. Germline V gives CDR1 SGHRS, CDR2 YFSETQ. The V gene lost 4 bases and the J gene lost 4 bases, with 17 bases spanning the gap. The CDR3 sequence: CASSPRAGVSTEAFF. CDR3 nucleotides: TGCGCCAGCAGCCCGAGGGCGGGGGTCAGCACTGAAGCTTTCTTT.

This rearrangement joins TRBV10-1 to TRBJ1-6, with D unresolved. The CDR3 runs to 13 residues. Trimming removed 4 bases at V and 8 bases at J, with 9 bases between. In germline, CDR1 is WNHNN, CDR2 SYGVQD (reference sequence). The CDR3 region is CASSVGPYSPLHF. CDR3 coding DNA: TGCGCCAGCAGTGTGGGCCCTTATTCACCCCTCCACTTT.

The J gene is TRBJ1-4, the V gene TRBV5-1; 7 bases map to TRBD1. The CDR3 runs to 14 residues. Unmatched junction bases numbered 4, after V lost 4 bases and J lost 4 bases. Per germline, CDR1 SGHRS and CDR2 YFSETQ. The CDR3 sequence is CASSPGTDNEKLFF. The CDR3, as DNA: TGCGCCAGCAGCCCCGGGACAGATAATGAAAAACTGTTTTTT.

The chain combines TRBV30 with TRBJ1-4, with TRBD1 identical over 11 bases. Trimming cost V 8 bases and J 0 bases; bases outside gene matches: 5. Germline V CDR1 and CDR2: GTSNPN, SVGIG (reference sequence). This CDR3 has 15 residues. Here the CDR3 DNA reads TGTGCCGCGGACAGGGGGCCTACAACTAATGAAAAACTGTTTTTT. The encoded protein is CAADRGPTTNEKLFF.

The chain combines TRBV6-5 with TRBJ2-3, with 11 bases that match TRBD1. V gave up 7 bases and J gave up 3 bases; unmatched junction bases: 6. This CDR3 region has 15 residues. Germline CDR1 MNHEY, CDR2 SVGAGI. The CDR3 reads CASNTDRGRTDTQYF. The DNA of the CDR3 is TGTGCCAGCAACACGGACAGGGGGCGGACAGATACGCAGTATTTT.

The rearrangement joins TRBV27 to TRBJ1-4; D unresolved. This CDR3 contains 16 residues. CDR1 is MNHEY and CDR2 is SMNVEV in the germline V gene (reference sequence). The ends were cut back, 6 bases at V and 0 bases at J, with 14 bases in the middle. The CDR3 bases are TGTGCCAGCAGACGCGCCGTAGGAACAACTAATGAAAAACTGTTTTTT. The encoded protein is CASRRAVGTTNEKLFF.

This rearrangement joins TRBV18 to TRBJ2-7, with 10 bases aligning to TRBD1. Trimming at V came to 1 base and at J to 4 bases, leaving 16 bases not matched to a gene. CDR3 length equals 19 residues. The germline gives CDR1 KGHSH, CDR2 LQKENI. The DNA for the CDR3 is TGTGCCAGCTCACCACTATCGGGACAGGGGCCCTTGGGGCCGTACGAGCAGTACTTC. Residues: CASSPLSGQGPLGPYEQYF.

V gene TRBV7-8 combines with J gene TRBJ1-2; D perhaps matches TRBD1 (6 bases). V gave up 5 bases and J gave up 6 bases, with 19 bases separating them. Germline CDR1 is SGHVS and CDR2 is FQNEAQ. The CDR3 length is 15 residues. The chain's CDR3 is CASSPGVMGAHGYTF. The CDR3 DNA reads TGTGCCAGCAGCCCCGGGGTAATGGGGGCTCATGGCTACACCTTC.

This clone appeared a few times. This likely comes from a read error, as the CDR3 has no conserved phenylalanine or tryptophan at its end. The limits of the CDR3 on the DNA are not certain, so only TCRdb's listed CDR3 is given. V and J are TRBV5-5 and TRBJ2-7; the DNA was not compared with TRBD2, the D call given in the table. CDR1 is SGHKS, CDR2 YYEKEE, per germline (reference sequence). The CDR3 has 11 residues if both end residues are counted. This CDR3 reads CASSYGGEVTQ.

The J gene is TRBJ2-7, the V gene TRBV7-6; tentatively, D is TRBD1 (6 bases). This CDR3 contains 15 residues. V was shortened by 1 base and J by 3 bases, with 13 bases between the two germline ends. Germline CDR1 and CDR2: SGHVS and FNYEAQ. DNA of the CDR3: TGTGCCAGCAGCTTAGGTCAGGGGCGCCACTACGAGCAGTACTTC. Amino acids: CASSLGQGRHYEQYF.

The gene calls are TRBV4-1 and TRBJ1-3, with D possibly TRBD1 on 5 matching bases. The CDR3 is 14 residues long. Germline lookup yields CDR1 MGHRA and CDR2 YSYEKL. Trimming left V 5 bases short and J 4 bases short, with 12 bases between. CDR3 protein: CASSTVGTGNTIYF. The CDR3 DNA follows: TGCGCCAGCAGCACAGTAGGGACGGGAAACACCATATATTTT.

The chain recombines TRBV6-6 with TRBJ1-2; D not resolved. Looked up from germline, CDR1 is MNHNY and CDR2 is SVGAGI (reference sequence). Between the trimmed V and J ends, which lost 0 bases and 5 bases, there was a span of 7 bases. There are 13 residues in the CDR3. CDR3 protein: CASSYSQPYGYTF. The CDR3 DNA reads TGTGCCAGCAGTTACTCGCAGCCGTATGGCTACACCTTC.

This sequence joins TRBV19 and TRBJ1-5, with D unclear. The CDR3 sequence is 12 residues long. Trimming shortened V by 6 bases and J by 7 bases, and 10 bases separated the two germline ends. Germline CDR1 is LNHDA and CDR2 is SQIVND (reference sequence). The CDR3 loop is CASRAGWQPQHF. The DNA for the CDR3 is TGTGCCAGTAGAGCGGGGTGGCAGCCCCAGCATTTT.

The rearrangement links TRBV7-6 to TRBJ1-5; no clear D. Trimming removed 3 bases at V and 4 bases at J, with 7 bases between. Germline V gene sequence: CDR1 SGHVS, CDR2 FNYEAQ. The CDR3 is 13 residues long. The CDR3 nucleotides are TGTGCCAGCAGCTTGATGGAGAATCAGCCCCAGCATTTT. Its protein product is CASSLMENQPQHF.

This chain uses TRBV5-6 with TRBJ2-5; 10 nucleotides agree with TRBD1. Germline V lookup: CDR1 SGHDT, CDR2 YYEEEE. The V gene end was trimmed by 7 bases and the J gene end by 7 bases; junction bases not matched to a gene: 13. CDR3 size: 15 residues. CDR3 region: CASRGDRGPSWTQYF. Here the CDR3 DNA reads TGTGCCAGCCGAGGGGACAGGGGTCCTTCATGGACCCAGTACTTC.

This clone was recorded a few times. The chain combines TRBV7-4 with TRBJ1-1, with D unclear. Germline V lookup: CDR1 SGHVT, CDR2 SQSDAQ. Trimming pared 4 bases from V and 5 bases from J, leaving 20 bases between. The CDR3 consists of 16 residues. The CDR3 DNA follows: TGTGCCAGCAGCTCCTTCCCTGTCAAGGTAGGGACTGAAGCTTTCTTT. Translated, it gives CASSSFPVKVGTEAFF.

This rearrangement joins TRBV4-2 to TRBJ2-1; maybe TRBD2 (6 bases). The CDR3 is made up of 14 amino acids. Deletions cut 1 base from V and 5 bases from J, with 9 bases between. Germline V lookup: CDR1 LGHNA, CDR2 YNFKEQ. The DNA for the CDR3 is TGTGCCAGCAGCCAAGTAGGGACTGACAATGAGCAGTTCTTC. Protein product: CASSQVGTDNEQFF.

The chain combines TRBV6-5 with TRBJ2-2; TRBD1 matches 7 bases. The junction had 4 bases not matched to a gene; V was cut back by 1 base and J by 5 bases. The CDR3 length is 15 residues. In germline, CDR1 is MNHEY, CDR2 SVGAGI. The CDR3 DNA sequence: TGTGCCAGCAGTTACTACCCGGGACAGACCGGGGAGCTGTTTTTT. The encoded protein is CASSYYPGQTGELFF.

The J gene is TRBJ1-4, the V gene TRBV10-3, with D hard to call. The V end was cut by 8 bases, the J end by 4 bases, with 8 bases between. The CDR3 sequence is 12 residues long. From germline, CDR1 is ENHRY and CDR2 SYGVKD. The CDR3 spells CAIRENNEKLFF. The CDR3 DNA follows: TGTGCCATCCGGGAGAATAATGAAAAACTGTTTTTT.

This rearrangement joins TRBV5-8 to TRBJ2-7; TRBD1 matches at 7 bases. CDR3 size: 14 residues. The junction had 6 bases not matched to a gene; V was cut back by 3 bases and J by 3 bases. The germline V gene has CDR1 SGHTS and CDR2 YDEGEE. In DNA form, the CDR3 reads TGTGCCAGCAGCTCCGGGACAGCCAACTACGAGCAGTACTTC. It is translated as CASSSGTANYEQYF.

This clone was picked up a small number of times. The J gene is TRBJ2-1, the V gene TRBV19, with a weak D call TRBD2 (5 bases). V was pared by 1 base and J by 4 bases, with 5 bases between. The CDR3 loop spans 13 amino acids. Germline V CDR1 and CDR2: LNHDA, SQIVND (reference sequence). CDR3 nucleotides: TGTGCCAGTAGTATAGGAGGGTACAATGAGCAGTTCTTC. As protein: CASSIGGYNEQFF. Together with reference TRBV19 and TRBJ2-1, the CDR3 gives the full variable domain: DGGITQSPKYLFRKEGQNVTLSCEQNLNHDAMYWYRQDPGQGLRLIYYSQIVNDFQKGDIAEGYSVSREKKESFPLTVTSAQKNPTAFYLCASSIGGYNEQFFGPGTRLTVL.

The gene calls are TRBV2 and TRBJ1-1; a weak D match, TRBD1 (5 bases). V was cut by 8 bases and J by 2 bases, with 12 bases left in between. The CDR3 has 13 residues. CDR1 is SNHLY and CDR2 is FYNNEI in the germline V gene. CDR3 sequence: CASPRGRNTEAFF. DNA for the CDR3: TGTGCCAGCCCCCGGGGGAGAAACACTGAAGCTTTCTTT.

This chain joins TRBV5-1 and TRBJ1-1, with 8 bases that match TRBD1. Losses at the gene ends were 0 bases for V and 3 bases for J; bases not matched to a gene: 10. Per germline, CDR1 SGHRS and CDR2 YFSETQ. This CDR3 has 17 residues. CDR3 sequence: CASSLVGRGQADTEAFF. The DNA of the CDR3 is TGCGCCAGCAGCTTGGTCGGCAGGGGGCAGGCGGACACTGAAGCTTTCTTT.

The V and J genes are TRBV7-3 and TRBJ2-2; D remains unclear. V was shortened by 5 bases and J by 4 bases, with 17 bases between the two germline ends. The CDR3 consists of 16 residues. Germline loops: CDR1 SGHTA, CDR2 FQGTGA. DNA of the CDR3: TGTGCCAGCAGCCAACGCGGCTTCACGACCACCGGGGAGCTGTTTTTT. Amino acid sequence: CASSQRGFTTTGELFF.

This chain links TRBV5-4 with TRBJ2-5, with 7 bases that match TRBD2. J gave up 5 bases and V 4 bases, and 11 bases lay outside the gene matches. The CDR3 is 15 amino acids. Germline V gene lookup returns CDR1 SGHNT and CDR2 YYREEE (reference sequence). The CDR3 region is CASSASGTRHETQYF. CDR3 nucleotides: TGTGCCAGCAGCGCGAGCGGGACTCGTCATGAGACCCAGTACTTC.